The 23 T cell receptor beta chains presented below share a single source sample, sequenced in a study of cytotoxic CD8 clonotypes in ibrutinib-treated CLL. Data came from immunoSEQ multiplex PCR; TCRdb stores just in-frame clones and leaves some out. The sample contains 150,000 to 200,000 clones, about 88% of which appear only once. The specimen was PBMCs, collected at disease progression, from a patient treated with ibrutinib. These receptors were collected from a human donor with chronic lymphocytic leukemia.

V and J are TRBV5-1 and TRBJ1-1; D may be TRBD1 (6 bases). With 0 bases removed from V and 5 bases from J, the gap between germline ends came to 11 bases. This CDR3 has 14 residues. CDR1 is SGHRS and CDR2 is YFSETQ in the germline V gene. Written as DNA, the CDR3 is TGCGCCAGCAGCTTGGGGGGGCAGATGACTGAAGCTTTCTTT. It codes for CASSLGGQMTEAFF. Filled out from reference TRBV5-1 and TRBJ1-1, the complete variable domain reads KAGVTQTPRYLIKTRGQQVTLSCSPISGHRSVSWYQQTPGQGLQFLFEYFSETQRNKGNFPGRFSGRQFSNSRSEMNVSTLELGDSALYLCASSLGGQMTEAFFGQGTRLTVV.

There are a few counts of this clone. V usage is TRBV7-9 and J usage is TRBJ2-5; 8 bases are a match to TRBD1. This CDR3 is built from 16 residues. V lost 5 bases, J lost 4 bases, and 12 bases stayed unmatched. Germline CDR1 and CDR2: SEHNR and FQNEAQ (reference sequence). The CDR3 DNA reads as TGTGCCAGCAGCCCCCGGGCAGGGACAGGAGGAGAGACCCAGTACTTC. Encoded protein: CASSPRAGTGGETQYF.

This chain joins TRBV7-8 and TRBJ2-1; D remains ambiguous. V was cut by 0 bases and J by 3 bases, with 12 bases left in between. CDR3 length equals 16 residues. The germline V gene has CDR1 SGHVS and CDR2 FQNEAQ. The CDR3 sequence: CASSLAPALNYNEQFF. The CDR3 DNA reads TGTGCCAGCAGCTTAGCCCCCGCCCTGAACTACAATGAGCAGTTCTTC.

The rearrangement links TRBV9 to TRBJ2-3; 11 bases fit TRBD1. CDR3 size: 17 residues. Germline V gene data show CDR1 as SGDLS and CDR2 as YYNGEE. V trimming: 1 base; J trimming: 3 bases; junction bases outside the gene matches: 7. CDR3 sequence: CASSVPLDRGRTDTQYF. Written as DNA, the CDR3 is TGTGCCAGCAGCGTACCCTTGGACAGGGGGCGGACAGATACGCAGTATTTT. The complete variable domain, with remaining parts taken from reference TRBV9 and TRBJ2-3, reads DSGVTQTPKHLITATGQRVTLRCSPRSGDLSVYWYQQSLDQGLQFLIQYYNGEERAKGNILERFSAQQFPDLHSELNLSSLELGDSALYFCASSVPLDRGRTDTQYFGPGTRLTVL.

This clone was seen only a few times. This chain links TRBV28 with TRBJ2-3, with D maybe TRBD1 (5 bases). This CDR3 spans 16 amino acids. Germline CDR1 MDHEN, CDR2 SYDVKM. With 0 bases removed from V and 0 bases from J, the gap between germline ends came to 10 bases. CDR3 coding DNA: TGTGCCAGCAGTTTATGGGGCCAGGGAAGCACAGATACGCAGTATTTT. It yields the protein CASSLWGQGSTDTQYF.

The genes are TRBV29-1 and TRBJ2-1; D is possibly TRBD1 or TRBD2 (5 bases each). Trimming stripped 1 base from V and 0 bases from J, with 10 bases between. The CDR3 runs 15 residues. CDR1 is SQVTM and CDR2 is ANQGSEA in the germline V gene. In DNA, the CDR3 is TGCAGCGTTGAAGGCCGGGGCGGCTCCTACAATGAGCAGTTCTTC. Translation: CSVEGRGGSYNEQFF.

V gene TRBV15 combines with J gene TRBJ1-4; D uncertain. V was clipped by 2 bases and J by 3 bases, with 4 bases between them. Germline-derived CDR1 and CDR2 are LNHNV and YYDKDF (reference sequence). The CDR3 is made up of 13 amino acids. Here the CDR3 DNA reads TGTGCCACCAGCAGACCTCCTAATGAAAAACTGTTTTTT. It yields the protein CATSRPPNEKLFF.

The rearrangement links TRBV6-1 to TRBJ2-7; weak D call: TRBD1 (6 bases). The CDR3 has 15 amino acids. Germline V gene sequence: CDR1 MNHNS, CDR2 SASEGT. Between the trimmed V and J ends, which lost 10 bases and 2 bases, there was a span of 21 bases. CDR3 residues: CATELWTASAYEQYF. The DNA for the CDR3 is TGTGCCACCGAGTTATGGACAGCCTCGGCCTACGAGCAGTACTTC.

The chain carries TRBV25-1 and TRBJ2-7; D is unresolved. Trimming left V 1 base short and J 2 bases short, with 9 bases between. Germline loops: CDR1 MGHDK, CDR2 SYGVNS. The CDR3 sequence is 14 residues long. The CDR3 sequence is CASSELGQAYEQYF. CDR3 coding DNA: TGTGCCAGCAGTGAATTGGGTCAGGCCTACGAGCAGTACTTC.

This sequence joins TRBV18 and TRBJ2-3, with D unresolved. Trimming stripped 2 bases from V and 2 bases from J, with 20 bases between. Germline loops: CDR1 KGHSH, CDR2 LQKENI. This CDR3 has 18 amino acids. CDR3 residues: CASSPWKSARLFTDTQYF. CDR3 DNA: TGTGCCAGCTCACCATGGAAGTCGGCTAGGCTTTTCACAGATACGCAGTATTTT.

V and J are TRBV19 and TRBJ2-2; TRBD1 or TRBD2 may be the D gene (5 bases each). V shed 5 bases and J shed 6 bases, with 13 bases lying between them. Germline CDR1 LNHDA, CDR2 SQIVND (reference sequence). This CDR3 is 14 amino acids long. The DNA of the CDR3 is TGTGCCAGTAGTCCGGGTTTGGGGGCCGGGGAGCTGTTTTTT. It encodes CASSPGLGAGELFF.

The V gene is TRBV29-1, the J gene TRBJ2-1, with 9 bases lining up with TRBD2. V lost 1 base, J lost 5 bases, and 9 bases stayed unmatched. Germline V lookup: CDR1 SQVTM, CDR2 ANQGSEA. This CDR3 region has 16 residues. In DNA, the CDR3 is TGCAGCGTTGAAGGTGGGCGGGAGGGCACAAACAATGAGCAGTTCTTC. It translates to CSVEGGREGTNNEQFF.

The chain carries TRBV15 and TRBJ1-2; possibly TRBD1 for D (5 bases). CDR3 length: 17 residues. V dropped 1 base and J dropped 7 bases, with 22 bases sitting between them. Germline loops: CDR1 LNHNV, CDR2 YYDKDF (reference sequence). The CDR3 loop is CATSRGGVANPRAGYTF. The DNA for the CDR3 is TGTGCCACCAGCAGAGGGGGGGTGGCAAACCCCAGGGCTGGCTACACCTTC.

The rearrangement uses TRBV4-1 and TRBJ1-1; D is unclear. V was clipped by 1 base and J by 0 bases, with 15 bases between them. This CDR3 has 17 amino acids. Germline V gene lookup returns CDR1 MGHRA and CDR2 YSYEKL. CDR3 amino acids: CASSQGPPGQVNTEAFF. The CDR3 DNA reads as TGCGCCAGCAGCCAAGGCCCCCCTGGGCAGGTGAACACTGAAGCTTTCTTT.

The chain couples TRBV5-1 to TRBJ1-1; D ambiguous. CDR1 and CDR2 (germline): SGHRS, YFSETQ. The V and J ends lost 0 bases and 0 bases respectively, with 9 bases between them. The CDR3 length is 15 residues. CDR3 bases: TGCGCCAGCAGCTTGGGTAACAGTATGAACACTGAAGCTTTCTTT. Its translation: CASSLGNSMNTEAFF.

This rearrangement joins TRBV7-9 to TRBJ2-7; 9 bases map to TRBD2. The CDR3 loop spans 14 amino acids. J lost 7 bases, V lost 1 base, and 5 bases had no gene match. CDR1 is SEHNR, CDR2 FQNEAQ, per germline (reference sequence). The CDR3 region has the DNA TGTGCCAGCAGCTTAGAGGGACTAGCAGCGGAGCAGTACTTC. Protein product: CASSLEGLAAEQYF.

The gene calls are TRBV2 and TRBJ2-1; possibly TRBD2 for D (7 bases). The germline V gene encodes CDR1 SNHLY and CDR2 FYNNEI. CDR3 length: 13 residues. Trimming took 11 bases from V and 0 from J, leaving 11 bases between them. The CDR3 here is CARGAGSYNEQFF. CDR3 sequence (DNA): TGTGCCCGGGGGGCGGGCTCCTACAATGAGCAGTTCTTC.

In its sample, this clone was seen once. This chain's CDR3 is CASSLPSGGSYNEQFF. The DNA for the CDR3 is TGTGCCAGCAGCTTACCCTCGGGGGGCTCCTACAATGAGCAGTTCTTC. V usage is TRBV7-9 and J usage is TRBJ2-1, with TRBD2 identical over 7 bases. The germline CDR1 and CDR2 sequences are SEHNR and FQNEAQ (reference sequence). The CDR3 has 16 residues. V shed 2 bases and J 0 bases; nucleotides not matched to a gene: 4. The whole variable domain, remainder taken from reference TRBV7-9 and TRBJ2-1, is DTGVSQNPRHKITKRGQNVTFRCDPISEHNRLYWYRQTLGQGPEFLTYFQNEAQLEKSRLLSDRFSAERPKGSFSTLEIQRTEQGDSAMYLCASSLPSGGSYNEQFFGPGTRLTVL.

The chain carries TRBV6-1 and TRBJ1-2; 7 nucleotides agree with TRBD1. CDR1 MNHNS and CDR2 SASEGT come from the germline V gene. Trimming cost V 5 bases and J 2 bases; bases outside gene matches: 5. This CDR3 region has 14 residues. DNA of the CDR3: TGTGCCAGCAGTACTAAGACAGGGAACTATGGCTACACCTTC. Its translation: CASSTKTGNYGYTF.

This chain connects TRBV25-1 to TRBJ1-4; possible D gene TRBD1, 5 bases. The ends were cut back, 3 bases at V and 5 bases at J, with 22 bases in the middle. The CDR3 is made up of 18 amino acids. Germline-derived CDR1 and CDR2 are MGHDK and SYGVNS. The CDR3 here is CASSDTGAPLIVNEKLFF. Here the CDR3 DNA reads TGTGCCAGCAGTGATACAGGCGCCCCGTTAATTGTAAATGAAAAACTGTTTTTT.

The rearrangement joins TRBV6-1 to TRBJ2-3, with D perhaps matching TRBD1 or TRBD2 (5 bases each). Germline lookup yields CDR1 MNHNS and CDR2 SASEGT. This CDR3 comprises 15 residues. V lost 6 bases to trimming and J lost 5 bases, with 18 bases between them. The CDR3 bases are TGTGCCAGCAGAAATCCGGGGCAGTTAATAGATACGCAGTATTTT. It specifies CASRNPGQLIDTQYF.

There are a few counts of this clone. The chain is built from TRBV7-2 and TRBJ2-2; the D is unclear. Germline CDR1 reads SGHTA; CDR2 reads FQGNSA. The germline V and J ends were trimmed by 2 bases and 5 bases, with 9 bases remaining between them. The CDR3 has 14 amino acids. The CDR3 nucleotides read TGTGCCAGCAGCTTAAACTCAGTTACCGGGGAGCTGTTTTTT. Translation: CASSLNSVTGELFF.

The V and J genes are TRBV28 and TRBJ1-5, with D uncertain. V dropped 5 bases and J dropped 3 bases, with 5 bases sitting between them. The CDR3 consists of 12 residues. The germline gives CDR1 MDHEN, CDR2 SYDVKM. Here the CDR3 DNA reads TGTGCCAGCAGTAATACCAATCAGCCCCAGCATTTT. Its translation is CASSNTNQPQHF.